One sample yielded the 7 T cell receptor beta chains listed below, sequenced in a study of neurological immune-mediated disorders. From the 5' RACE reads, TCRdb called clonotypes with MiXCR, one entry per CDR3 protein. The sample includes approximately 59,000 distinct CDR3 sequences, about 5% seen only once; the top ten take roughly 5%. The material sequenced was PBMCs. Receptors originate from a human donor with multiple sclerosis. The donor label of this sample is uncertain.

This clonotype was recorded at least ten times. This chain joins TRBV7-9 and TRBJ2-7; D perhaps matches TRBD1 (5 bases). CDR3 length: 14 amino acids. CDR1 SEHNR and CDR2 FQNEAQ come from the germline V gene (reference sequence). V was pared by 5 bases and J by 6 bases, with 17 bases between. CDR3 sequence: CASSRGQGPREQYF. CDR3 sequence (DNA): TGTGCCAGCAGCCGTGGTCAGGGTCCCCGCGAGCAGTACTTC.

This clonotype was detected ten times or more. V and J are TRBV5-5 and TRBJ1-2; D is uncertain. The V gene lost 2 bases and the J gene lost 6 bases, with 11 bases spanning the gap. CDR3 length: 13 amino acids. From germline, CDR1 is SGHKS and CDR2 YYEKEE (reference sequence). DNA for the CDR3: TGTGCCAGCAGCTTACTAGGGCCGGATGGCTACACCTTC. Amino acid sequence: CASSLLGPDGYTF.

This clonotype has ten or more counts. This chain connects TRBV7-9 to TRBJ2-1; 7 bases map to TRBD1. Germline assignment: CDR1 SEHNR and CDR2 FQNEAQ (reference sequence). Losses at the gene ends were 2 bases for V and 3 bases for J; bases not matched to a gene: 4. The CDR3 totals 15 residues. The CDR3 spells CASSLIGQVYNEQFF. For the CDR3, the DNA is TGTGCCAGCAGCTTAATAGGACAGGTCTACAATGAGCAGTTCTTC.

There are many counts of this clonotype. The chain combines TRBV5-1 with TRBJ1-4; 7 bases agree with TRBD1. Germline V gene lookup returns CDR1 SGHRS and CDR2 YFSETQ. Unmatched junction bases numbered 4, after V lost 0 bases and J lost 8 bases. This CDR3 spans 14 amino acids. CDR3 loop: CASSLAPGGEKLFF. For the CDR3, the DNA is TGCGCCAGCAGCTTGGCCCCAGGGGGGGAAAAACTGTTTTTT.

Many counts were recorded for this clonotype. The chain employs TRBV4-1 and TRBJ2-1; D might be TRBD2 (6 bases). The V end was cut by 3 bases, the J end by 9 bases, with 9 bases between. The germline V gene encodes CDR1 MGHRA and CDR2 YSYEKL. The CDR3 runs to 12 residues. CDR3 sequence reads: CASSQPGLEQFF. DNA of the CDR3: TGCGCCAGCAGCCAGCCGGGACTTGAGCAGTTCTTC.

This clonotype has ten or more counts. The chain is built from TRBV7-8 and TRBJ1-2; D remains ambiguous. The V and J ends lost 1 base and 4 bases respectively, with 10 bases between them. This CDR3 is 14 amino acids long. Germline CDR1 SGHVS, CDR2 FQNEAQ. The CDR3, as DNA: TGTGCCAGCAGCTTAGTTTCGAAATCCTATGGCTACACCTTC. This translates into CASSLVSKSYGYTF. Looking up the rest from reference TRBV7-8 and TRBJ1-2 gives the full variable domain: GAGVSQSPRYKVAKRGQDVALRCDPISGHVSLFWYQQALGQGPEFLTYFQNEAQLDKSGLPSDRFFAERPEGSVSTLKIQRTQQEDSAVYLCASSLVSKSYGYTFGSGTRLTVV.

Ten or more counts support this clonotype. V is TRBV6-5 and J is TRBJ2-1, with 7 nucleotides matching TRBD1. This CDR3 is built from 12 residues. CDR1 is MNHEY, CDR2 SVGAGI, per germline. Losses at the gene ends were 9 bases for V and 6 bases for J; bases not matched to a gene: 5. The CDR3 reads CASSDRANEQFF. Written as DNA, the CDR3 is TGTGCCAGTTCAGACAGGGCCAATGAGCAGTTCTTC.